The 5 T cell receptor beta chains reported below all come from one sample, sequenced in a study of blood T cell repertoires in COVID-19. Repertoires were generated with immunoSEQ multiplex PCR, while TCRdb's copy carries only in-frame clones and drops some. The table has some 97,000 clones, about 85% seen once. The specimen was peripheral blood. The receptors shown here come from a man between 50 and 59 years old with active or convalescent COVID-19.

This clone was seen a handful of times. This chain joins TRBV18 and TRBJ2-2; 8 nucleotides line up with TRBD2. This CDR3 has 16 residues. The J segment lost 7 bases and the V segment lost 2 bases, leaving 9 bases of the junction unmatched. CDR1 is KGHSH, CDR2 LQKENI, per germline. CDR3: CASSPTAGGRGGELFF. The CDR3 nucleotides read TGTGCCAGCTCACCAACCGCGGGAGGCCGGGGCGGGGAGCTGTTTTTT.

The chain is built from TRBV6-5 and TRBJ1-4; 8 bases map to TRBD1. CDR1 is MNHEY, CDR2 SVGAGI, per germline. With 6 bases clipped from V and 2 bases from J, the junction kept 2 bases outside the gene matches. This CDR3 comprises 14 residues. CDR3: CASRDRATNEKLFF. The CDR3 DNA is TGTGCCAGCAGGGACAGGGCGACTAATGAAAAACTGTTTTTT.

The rearrangement joins TRBV2 to TRBJ2-7; 7 bases match TRBD2. CDR1 SNHLY and CDR2 FYNNEI come from the germline V gene. CDR3 length: 15 residues. V was pared by 1 base and J by 3 bases, with 6 bases of the junction left unmatched. In DNA, the CDR3 is TGTGCCAGCAGTGAAGGGTCTAGCGGATACTACGAGCAGTACTTC. Translating gives CASSEGSSGYYEQYF.

The rearrangement links TRBV11-2 to TRBJ2-7; 11 nucleotides match TRBD2. This CDR3 has 14 residues. J was trimmed by 6 bases and V by 6 bases; bases with no gene match: 7. The germline V gene encodes CDR1 SGHAT and CDR2 FQNNGV. The CDR3 nucleotides read TGTGCCAGCAGGATAGCGGGAGGGTGGTTCGAGCAGTACTTC. The encoded protein is CASRIAGGWFEQYF.

The chain employs TRBV15 and TRBJ1-2, with TRBD1 matching over 7 bases. In germline, CDR1 is LNHNV, CDR2 YYDKDF (reference sequence). The ends lost 3 bases at V and 7 bases at J; junction bases unmatched: 8. CDR3 size: 14 residues. The CDR3 loop is CATSRDRDRSGYTF. CDR3 coding DNA: TGTGCCACCAGCAGGGACCGGGACAGAAGTGGCTACACCTTC. Supplemented by reference TRBV15 and TRBJ1-2, the full variable domain reads DAMVIQNPRYQVTQFGKPVTLSCSQTLNHNVMYWYQQKSSQAPKLLFHYYDKDFNNEADTPDNFQSRRPNTSFCFLDIRSPGLGDTAMYLCATSRDRDRSGYTFGSGTRLTVV.